A single sample is the source of the 20 T cell receptor beta chains below, sequenced in a study of T cell responses to AZD1222 COVID-19 vaccine. Assay: immunoSEQ multiplex PCR; the TCRdb copy retains only in-frame clones and omits some. The repertoire consists of around 200,000 clones, with 94% occurring once and the leading ten covering roughly 1.5%. Specimen: peripheral blood, collected 28 days after the second AZD1222 dose. The receptors derive from an adult who received the AZD1222 COVID-19 vaccine.

The rearrangement joins TRBV7-2 to TRBJ2-1; 7 bases map to TRBD1. This CDR3 contains 13 residues. V trimming: 3 bases; J trimming: 16 bases; junction bases outside the gene matches: 12. Germline V lookup: CDR1 SGHTA, CDR2 FQGNSA. The CDR3, as DNA: TGTGCCAGCAGCTTCTCCCACGACAGGGTGGGTTTCTTC. It codes for CASSFSHDRVGFF.

J is TRBJ2-5 and V is TRBV24-1; D perhaps matches TRBD2 (6 bases). The germline V and J ends were trimmed by 4 bases and 1 base, with 12 bases remaining between them. Germline V gene sequence: CDR1 KGHDR, CDR2 SFDVKD. This CDR3 spans 15 amino acids. CDR3: CATSDGGTGQETQYF. The CDR3 bases are TGTGCCACCAGTGACGGCGGGACTGGCCAAGAGACCCAGTACTTC.

The rearrangement links TRBV2 to TRBJ1-1, with D perhaps matching TRBD1 (6 bases). Germline CDR1 reads SNHLY; CDR2 reads FYNNEI. CDR3 length: 15 residues. The V and J ends lost 2 bases and 5 bases respectively, with 15 bases between them. In DNA, the CDR3 is TGTGCCAGCAGTGAACAGGTAGGGGGAGCGACTGAAGCTTTCTTT. Translated: CASSEQVGGATEAFF.

The chain carries TRBV9 and TRBJ2-5; D is unclear. The CDR3 is 12 amino acids. The V and J ends lost 1 base and 5 bases respectively, with 6 bases between them. Germline-derived CDR1 and CDR2 are SGDLS and YYNGEE. CDR3 bases: TGTGCCAGCAGCGTATCAGCGGAGACCCAGTACTTC. It specifies CASSVSAETQYF. Filled out from reference TRBV9 and TRBJ2-5, the complete variable domain reads DSGVTQTPKHLITATGQRVTLRCSPRSGDLSVYWYQQSLDQGLQFLIQYYNGEERAKGNILERFSAQQFPDLHSELNLSSLELGDSALYFCASSVSAETQYFGPGTRLLVL.

The chain is built from TRBV7-2 and TRBJ1-1, with D possibly TRBD1 on 6 matching bases. Germline CDR1 reads SGHTA; CDR2 reads FQGNSA. The CDR3 has 16 amino acids. V lost 6 bases, J lost 1 base, and 18 bases lay in between. The CDR3 region is CASREAADRRNTEAFF. CDR3 nucleotides: TGTGCCAGCAGAGAAGCGGCGGACAGACGGAACACTGAAGCTTTCTTT.

The V gene is TRBV29-1, the J gene TRBJ2-2; perhaps TRBD1 as D (5 bases). The CDR3 is 13 residues long. CDR1 and CDR2 from the germline V gene are SQVTM and ANQGSEA. V was clipped by 4 bases and J by 3 bases, with 9 bases between them. The CDR3 loop is CSVVGRYTGELFF. CDR3 coding DNA: TGCAGCGTTGTGGGGCGGTACACCGGGGAGCTGTTTTTT.

This chain links TRBV6-5 with TRBJ1-4, with D perhaps TRBD1 (5 bases). The CDR3 length is 14 residues. Trimming stripped 5 bases from V and 3 bases from J, with 10 bases between. Germline lookup yields CDR1 MNHEY and CDR2 SVGAGI. The CDR3 sequence is CASSSGGANEKLFF. For the CDR3, the DNA is TGTGCCAGCAGTAGCGGGGGGGCTAATGAAAAACTGTTTTTT.

J is TRBJ2-3 and V is TRBV5-1, with D possibly called TRBD1 or TRBD2 (5 bases each). V was clipped by 0 bases and J by 1 base, with 9 bases between them. Germline V gene lookup returns CDR1 SGHRS and CDR2 YFSETQ. CDR3 length equals 15 residues. The CDR3 DNA reads TGCGCCAGCAGCTTGGAGGGACCCCGCACAGATACGCAGTATTTT. It encodes CASSLEGPRTDTQYF.

The V and J genes are TRBV4-1 and TRBJ2-5; D remains ambiguous. Trimming stripped 0 bases from V and 2 bases from J, with 13 bases between. The CDR3 loop spans 16 amino acids. CDR1 and CDR2 from the germline V gene are MGHRA and YSYEKL. The CDR3 loop is CASSQESLQPQETQYF. The CDR3 DNA reads TGCGCCAGCAGCCAAGAAAGTCTGCAGCCGCAAGAGACCCAGTACTTC.

This chain uses TRBV19 with TRBJ2-2; D is unresolved. The CDR3 loop spans 10 amino acids. V lost 10 bases, J lost 8 bases, and 8 bases lay in between. In germline, CDR1 is LNHDA, CDR2 SQIVND (reference sequence). CDR3 loop: CATGRGELFF. The DNA of the CDR3 is TGTGCCACAGGACGGGGGGAGCTGTTTTTT.

The chain combines TRBV24-1 with TRBJ2-3; D is uncertain. V dropped 3 bases and J dropped 9 bases, with 9 bases sitting between them. In germline, CDR1 is KGHDR, CDR2 SFDVKD. CDR3 length: 12 residues. The CDR3 coding sequence is TGTGCCACCAGTGATCAGCCCGGGACGCAGTATTTT. The encoded protein is CATSDQPGTQYF.

This chain uses TRBV28 with TRBJ1-2; D is uncertain. V shed 5 bases and J shed 4 bases, with 14 bases lying between them. The CDR3 is made up of 14 amino acids. Per the germline V gene, CDR1 is MDHEN and CDR2 is SYDVKM. The CDR3 DNA follows: TGTGCCAGCAGTGGGCCGGGGTTACCCTATGGCTACACCTTC. Its protein is CASSGPGLPYGYTF.

This chain uses TRBV6-2 or TRBV6-3 with TRBJ2-5; D uncertain. This CDR3 is 13 amino acids long. Trimming stripped 2 bases from V and 4 bases from J, with 8 bases between. Germline assignment: CDR1 MNHEY and CDR2 SVGEGT. This chain's CDR3 is CASSYRARETQYF. The CDR3 DNA sequence: TGTGCCAGCAGTTACCGGGCTAGAGAGACCCAGTACTTC.

This chain links TRBV5-1 with TRBJ2-3; D not resolved. Germline loops: CDR1 SGHRS, CDR2 YFSETQ. This CDR3 is 14 amino acids long. V lost 0 bases, J lost 5 bases, and 10 bases lay in between. CDR3 DNA: TGCGCCAGCAGCTTGGGAGATAGAAAAGATACGCAGTATTTT. Encoded protein: CASSLGDRKDTQYF.

The CDR3 DNA follows: TGTGCCAGCAGCGTAGGAGGGGGGGCAGAAAATTCACCCCTCCACTTT. Encoded protein: CASSVGGGAENSPLHF. The rearrangement links TRBV9 to TRBJ1-6; the D gene is possibly TRBD1 (6 bases). The V and J ends lost 0 bases and 7 bases respectively, with 14 bases between them. Germline lookup yields CDR1 SGDLS and CDR2 YYNGEE. The CDR3 has 16 residues.

The V gene is TRBV9, the J gene TRBJ2-1, with D perhaps matching TRBD2 (6 bases). The germline V gene has CDR1 SGDLS and CDR2 YYNGEE. Trimming took 5 bases from V and 8 from J, leaving 23 bases between them. The CDR3 has 16 residues. The CDR3 DNA reads TGTGCCAGCAGGGGCTCCGGGGGAAGGCTCCGGGATGAGCAGTTCTTC. It translates to CASRGSGGRLRDEQFF.

The V call is TRBV14, the J call TRBJ1-2; D not resolved. This CDR3 comprises 13 residues. With 1 base removed from V and 4 bases from J, the gap between germline ends came to 7 bases. Germline V gene sequence: CDR1 SGHDN, CDR2 FVKESK. CDR3 coding DNA: TGTGCCAGCAGCCAAGTGCCCCTCTATGGCTACACCTTC. Protein sequence: CASSQVPLYGYTF. Looking up the rest from reference TRBV14 and TRBJ1-2 gives the full variable domain: EAGVTQFPSHSVIEKGQTVTLRCDPISGHDNLYWYRRVMGKEIKFLLHFVKESKQDESGMPNNRFLAERTGGTYSTLKVQPAELEDSGVYFCASSQVPLYGYTFGSGTRLTVV.

The chain combines TRBV2 with TRBJ1-2; D not resolved. The germline CDR1 and CDR2 sequences are SNHLY and FYNNEI. The V gene lost 7 bases and the J gene lost 5 bases, with 20 bases spanning the gap. There are 15 residues in the CDR3. The CDR3, as DNA: TGTGCCAGCATATCCGGACTCCCGGGTTTTTATGGCTACACCTTC. This codes for CASISGLPGFYGYTF. Together with reference TRBV2 and TRBJ1-2, the CDR3 gives the full variable domain: EPEVTQTPSHQVTQMGQEVILRCVPISNHLYFYWYRQILGQKVEFLVSFYNNEISEKSEIFDDQFSVERPDGSNFTLKIRSTKLEDSAMYFCASISGLPGFYGYTFGSGTRLTVV.

This rearrangement joins TRBV3-1 (or the pseudogene TRBV3-2) to TRBJ2-1, with 7 positions matching TRBD2. V dropped 4 bases and J dropped 7; count of bases not matched to a gene: 4. This CDR3 has 13 residues. The germline V gene has CDR1 LGHDT and CDR2 YNNKEL (reference sequence). Here the CDR3 DNA reads TGTGCCAGCAGCCGGGGGGGTGGGAATGAGCAGTTCTTC. Translation: CASSRGGGNEQFF.

This chain links TRBV19 with TRBJ1-3, with D uncertain. CDR3 length equals 15 residues. Germline V lookup: CDR1 LNHDA, CDR2 SQIVND (reference sequence). V lost 6 bases to trimming and J lost 3 bases, with 15 bases between them. CDR3 loop: CASSAPSSDGNTIYF. The CDR3 DNA sequence: TGTGCCAGTAGCGCCCCGTCGTCCGATGGAAACACCATATATTTT.